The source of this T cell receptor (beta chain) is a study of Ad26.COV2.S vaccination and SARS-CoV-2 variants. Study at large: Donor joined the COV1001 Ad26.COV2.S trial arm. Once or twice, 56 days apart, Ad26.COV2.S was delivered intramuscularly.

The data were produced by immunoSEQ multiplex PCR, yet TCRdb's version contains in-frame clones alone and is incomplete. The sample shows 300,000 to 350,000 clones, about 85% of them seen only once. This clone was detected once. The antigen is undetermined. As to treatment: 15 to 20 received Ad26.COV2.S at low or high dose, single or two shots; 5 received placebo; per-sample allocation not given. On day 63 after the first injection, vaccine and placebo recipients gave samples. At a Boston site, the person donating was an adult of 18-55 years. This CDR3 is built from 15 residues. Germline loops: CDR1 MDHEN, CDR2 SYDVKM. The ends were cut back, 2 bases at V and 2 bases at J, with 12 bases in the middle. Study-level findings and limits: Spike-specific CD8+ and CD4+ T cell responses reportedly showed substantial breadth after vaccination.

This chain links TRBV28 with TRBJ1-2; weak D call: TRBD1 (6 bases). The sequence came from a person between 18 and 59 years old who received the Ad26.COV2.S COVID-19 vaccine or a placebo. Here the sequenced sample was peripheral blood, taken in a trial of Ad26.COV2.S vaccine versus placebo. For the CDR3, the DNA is TGTGCCAGCAGTTTAGGTCCGCAGGGGAACTATGGCTACACCTTC. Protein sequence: CASSLGPQGNYGYTF.